The clone carrying this TCR beta chain showed up many times. The time point: patch test 3, about 24 weeks after DPC sensitization. Documented treatment: therapeutic diphenylcyclopropenone sensitization with weekly scalp DPC. What the library attached to individual cDNA molecules were unique molecular identifiers. Authors' methods: Ranging from about 20,000 to 750,000, TCR counts per sample had a median value of roughly 96,000. Each CDR3 protein gets one entry after TCRdb re-called the RACE reads with MiXCR. The V and J calls follow TCRdb's processing rather than the paper's. The profile shows about 48,000 distinct CDR3 sequences, 9.9% of them singletons. This sample is part of a study of human T cells and chemical hapten exposure. The CDR3 length is 16 residues. The V segment lost 0 bases and the J segment 3 bases; nucleotides outside the gene matches: 7. Germline V gene sequence: CDR1 MNHEY, CDR2 SVGEGT.

The chain recombines TRBV6-2 or TRBV6-3 with TRBJ2-5; 7 bases are shared with TRBD1. This TCR derives from a middle-aged woman with alopecia areata. Some clones in this sample may be carry-over from other donors' samples. The material sequenced was whole blood, taken in connection with sensitization to the hapten diphenylcyclopropenone (DPC). CDR3 nucleotide sequence: TGTGCCAGCAGTTACTCGATTCTTGACAGGGAAGAGACCCAGTACTTC. Protein product: CASSYSILDREETQYF.